Sequencing of this T cell receptor beta chain was carried out in a study of T-cell memory formation after mild COVID-19. Constant-segment primers served in 5'RACE that generated TCR alpha and TCR beta cDNA libraries bearing sample barcodes and UMIs. TCRdb re-called the 5' RACE reads through MiXCR, storing one row per CDR3 protein. Of about 560,000 distinct CDR3 sequences listed, about 22% are singletons. A few counts support this clonotype. This CDR3 contains 15 residues. The germline V and J ends were trimmed by 1 base and 1 base, with 10 bases remaining between them. CDR1 and CDR2 (germline): SGHRS, YFSETQ.

V is TRBV5-1 and J is TRBJ2-3, with no clear D. The receptor was isolated from an adult woman who had mild COVID-19 (a few samples of this study predate the infection). Cell type and time point are not known. Sample: PBMCs or a T cell subset sorted from them (not recorded which). Written as DNA, the CDR3 is TGCGCCAGCAGCTTGACGACCTCTCGCACAGATACGCAGTATTTT. Translated: CASSLTTSRTDTQYF.